This TCR beta chain was captured in a study of CD8+ T cells in alopecia areata. TCR sequencing used cDNA made by reverse transcription of extracted RNA. Libraries were prepared by immunoSEQ multiplex PCR; TCRdb keeps only in-frame clonotypes and omits some of them. The repertoire holds under 350,000 clones, 58% seen once, with under 2% in the top ten. Treatment reported: oral pan-JAK inhibitor, 5-10 mg twice daily. Germline CDR1 and CDR2: MNHEY and SVGAGI. The CDR3 extends over 13 amino acids. Deletions cut 7 bases from V and 0 bases from J, with 4 bases between. The TCR comes from a human donor with alopecia areata. The material sequenced was CD4+ T cells sorted from blood, taken at week 24, from a patient treated with tofacitinib. The V gene is TRBV6-5, the J gene TRBJ2-6; D remains unclear. CDR3 region: CASKVSGANVLTF. In DNA form, the CDR3 reads TGTGCCAGCAAGGTCTCTGGGGCCAACGTCCTGACTTTC.